Each of the 27 T cell receptor beta chains below was sequenced from the same sample in a study of human T cells and chemical hapten exposure. Specified time point: pre-sensitization, week 0. Treatment indicated: therapeutic diphenylcyclopropenone sensitization with weekly scalp DPC. TCRdb redid the calling of the RACE reads with MiXCR, one entry per CDR3 protein. The sample has under 200,000 distinct CDR3 sequences; more than 25% are singletons. Here the sequenced sample was whole blood, taken in connection with sensitization to the hapten diphenylcyclopropenone (DPC). These TCRs come from a woman in her thirties with alopecia areata. Some clones in this sample may be carry-over from other donors' samples.

This clonotype was detected only a few times. The V gene is TRBV6-5, the J gene TRBJ1-2; TRBD1 matches 10 bases. The CDR3 is made up of 14 amino acids. With 5 bases clipped from V and 6 bases from J, the junction kept 6 bases outside the gene matches. Germline V lookup: CDR1 MNHEY, CDR2 SVGAGI. Written as DNA, the CDR3 is TGTGCCAGCAGTCAACCCGGGACAGGGGATGGCTACACCTTC. It yields the protein CASSQPGTGDGYTF.

The V and J genes are TRBV27 and TRBJ2-1; 15 nucleotides agree with TRBD2. CDR3 length equals 19 residues. Germline trimming cut 6 bases from V and 0 bases from J; bases unmatched to any gene: 9. Germline V gene sequence: CDR1 MNHEY, CDR2 SMNVEV (reference sequence). In DNA, the CDR3 is TGTGCCAGCAGCCAGGGGACTAGCGGGAGGCTGAGCTCCTACAATGAGCAGTTCTTC. Protein product: CASSQGTSGRLSSYNEQFF.

The chain uses TRBV12-2 and TRBJ2-7; TRBD2, the table's D call, lacks a check against the DNA. TRBV12-2 is annotated as a pseudogene. The CDR3 spans 21 residues. This chain's CDR3 is CTSRSIGPLAGGQLGSYEQYF. The DNA for the CDR3 is TGTACAAGTCGCTCCATCGGCCCCCTAGCGGGAGGGCAGCTGGGGTCCTACGAGCAGTACTTC.

This chain links TRBV28 with TRBJ2-7; D perhaps matches TRBD2 (5 bases). V lost 4 bases to trimming and J lost 5 bases, with 21 bases between them. Germline V CDR1 and CDR2: MDHEN, SYDVKM. The CDR3 runs to 16 residues. CDR3 sequence (DNA): TGTGCCAGCAGTTCCCCAGGTGCGAGGGTCGACAACGAGCAGTACTTC. Encoded protein: CASSSPGARVDNEQYF.

Only a few counts were recorded for this clonotype. The chain employs TRBV9 and TRBJ2-1; TRBD2 aligns across 8 bases. In germline, CDR1 is SGDLS, CDR2 YYNGEE. V lost 0 bases and J lost 8; bases outside the gene matches: 10. This CDR3 comprises 16 residues. The CDR3 here is CASSVATGLGQDEQFF. The DNA for the CDR3 is TGTGCCAGCAGCGTAGCGACGGGACTAGGTCAGGATGAGCAGTTCTTC.

The chain uses TRBV5-1 and TRBJ2-1, with a tentative D call TRBD2 (5 bases). The CDR3 length is 13 residues. Trimming left V 3 bases short and J 6 bases short, with 10 bases between. Germline V gene sequence: CDR1 SGHRS, CDR2 YFSETQ. The CDR3 loop reads CASSSGAGNEQFF. DNA of the CDR3: TGCGCCAGCAGCTCTGGTGCGGGCAATGAGCAGTTCTTC.

The rearrangement uses TRBV9 and TRBJ2-5; 14 nucleotides align to TRBD2. The CDR3 is made up of 18 amino acids. Trimming at V came to 0 bases and at J to 4 bases, leaving 8 bases not matched to a gene. Per germline, CDR1 SGDLS and CDR2 YYNGEE. CDR3 amino acids: CASSVGLAGGRDRETQYF. The DNA of the CDR3 is TGTGCCAGCAGCGTAGGACTAGCGGGGGGGCGCGATAGAGAGACCCAGTACTTC.

The chain has TRBV29-1 and TRBJ2-5; D is possibly TRBD2 (5 bases). Germline V gene sequence: CDR1 SQVTM, CDR2 ANQGSEA. This CDR3 is 14 amino acids long. Trimming took 5 bases from V and 1 from J, leaving 14 bases between them. DNA for the CDR3: TGCAGCGTTCTCACGAGGCGGGCCCAAGAGACCCAGTACTTC. Translated: CSVLTRRAQETQYF.

This clonotype was seen a few times. The chain has TRBV10-3 and TRBJ2-7; D is possibly TRBD1 or TRBD2 (5 bases each). The CDR3 contains 13 residues. V was clipped by 10 bases and J by 3 bases, with 16 bases between them. In germline, CDR1 is ENHRY, CDR2 SYGVKD. The chain's CDR3 is CATCAGGDYEQYF. As DNA, the CDR3 is TGTGCCACCTGCGCTGGGGGTGACTACGAGCAGTACTTC.

The chain is built from TRBV30 and TRBJ2-7; D remains unclear. Germline lookup yields CDR1 GTSNPN and CDR2 SVGIG (reference sequence). The CDR3 is made up of 11 amino acids. V lost 1 base and J lost 2, with 3 bases in between. The CDR3 spells CAWSAAYEQYF. CDR3 sequence (DNA): TGTGCCTGGAGTGCGGCCTACGAGCAGTACTTC.

This clonotype was seen many times. The V and J genes are TRBV29-1 and TRBJ2-7; no definite D call. V lost 4 bases, J lost 2 bases, and 9 bases lay in between. The V gene's germline CDR1 is SQVTM and CDR2 ANQGSEA. This CDR3 is 12 amino acids long. CDR3 region: CSVVGTTYEQYF. The CDR3 nucleotides are TGCAGCGTTGTCGGCACTACCTACGAGCAGTACTTC.

Only a few counts were recorded for this clonotype. The gene calls are TRBV20-1 and TRBJ2-7; TRBD2 matches at 14 bases. This CDR3 is built from 17 residues. V lost 6 bases to trimming and J lost 5 bases; unmatched junction nucleotides: 15. The germline V gene encodes CDR1 DFQATT and CDR2 SNEGSKA (reference sequence). This CDR3 reads CSADPFGTSGSSNEQYF. The CDR3 region has the DNA TGCAGTGCGGACCCCTTTGGGACTAGCGGGAGCAGCAACGAGCAGTACTTC.

This chain uses TRBV10-3 with TRBJ1-1; possibly TRBD1 for D (6 bases). The CDR3 runs 14 residues. The germline V gene has CDR1 ENHRY and CDR2 SYGVKD. V was clipped by 3 bases and J by 1 base, with 9 bases between them. CDR3 nucleotide sequence: TGTGCCATCAGTGAACTGGGGGCGAACACTGAAGCTTTCTTT. Protein sequence: CAISELGANTEAFF.

Only a few counts were recorded for this clonotype. This chain joins TRBV4-3 and TRBJ2-1; D is perhaps TRBD2 (5 bases). Trimming shortened V by 0 bases and J by 6 bases, and 12 bases separated the two germline ends. CDR1 and CDR2 (germline): LGHNA, YSLEER. The CDR3 spans 15 residues. The CDR3 reads CASSQDFGIRNEQFF. In DNA, the CDR3 is TGCGCCAGCAGCCAAGATTTCGGGATCCGCAATGAGCAGTTCTTC.

On this clonotype itself: An end of the junction differs from the germline gene, which may be a read error. The chain links TRBV20-1 to TRBJ2-1, with D tentatively TRBD1 or TRBD2 (5 bases each). The CDR3 runs to 15 residues. Germline values: CDR1 DFQATT, CDR2 SNEGSKA (reference sequence). CDR3 protein: CNAATGATKGNEQFF. The CDR3 nucleotides are TGCAATGCTGCCACCGGGGCAACTAAGGGCAATGAGCAGTTCTTC.

This clonotype was observed a few times. Here the CDR3 reads CSAPSQIGGYTF. The CDR3 DNA reads as TGCAGTGCTCCCTCGCAGATAGGAGGCTACACCTTC. The chain carries TRBV20-1 and TRBJ1-2; D not certain. The CDR3 is made up of 12 amino acids. The germline V and J ends were trimmed by 5 bases and 8 bases, with 15 bases remaining between them. Germline CDR1 is DFQATT and CDR2 is SNEGSKA (reference sequence).

The chain carries TRBV29-1 and TRBJ2-7; 8 nucleotides match TRBD2. Germline values: CDR1 SQVTM, CDR2 ANQGSEA. V shed 5 bases, J shed 3 bases, and the junction held 9 bases outside the gene matches. The CDR3 runs to 14 residues. The CDR3 DNA follows: TGCAGCGTTTTATACAGGACTAGCAGCTACGAGCAGTACTTC. This gives the protein CSVLYRTSSYEQYF.

The table lists this clonotype with a few counts. The CDR3 coding sequence is TGCAGTGCTAGAGTGGGATCCTACAATGAGCAGTTCTTC. Its translation is CSARVGSYNEQFF. J is TRBJ2-1 and V is TRBV20-1, with D hard to call. The CDR3 covers 13 residues. Germline loops: CDR1 DFQATT, CDR2 SNEGSKA (reference sequence). The V end was cut by 1 base, the J end by 1 base, with 5 bases between.

This clonotype was found many times. The CDR3 DNA reads as TGTGCCAGCAGCGTAGTAGCGGGGGGGGGCCGGGAGCAGTTCTTC. Amino acid sequence: CASSVVAGGGREQFF. The rearrangement links TRBV9 to TRBJ2-1; 11 bases line up with TRBD2. The V gene's germline CDR1 is SGDLS and CDR2 YYNGEE. The ends lost 0 bases at V and 10 bases at J; junction bases unmatched: 6. This CDR3 is built from 15 residues. Combining the CDR3 with reference TRBV9 and TRBJ2-1 gives the whole variable domain DSGVTQTPKHLITATGQRVTLRCSPRSGDLSVYWYQQSLDQGLQFLIQYYNGEERAKGNILERFSAQQFPDLHSELNLSSLELGDSALYFCASSVVAGGGREQFFGPGTRLTVL.

The chain joins TRBV28 to TRBJ1-4; D is unresolved. CDR1 and CDR2 (germline): MDHEN, SYDVKM. CDR3 size: 14 residues. Trimming removed 1 base from V and 8 bases from J, with 11 bases in between. The CDR3 loop reads CASSLYRVEEKLFF. CDR3 sequence (DNA): TGTGCCAGCAGTTTATATCGGGTAGAAGAAAAACTGTTTTTT. The variable domain in full, with the rest retrieved from reference TRBV28 and TRBJ1-4, is DVKVTQSSRYLVKRTGEKVFLECVQDMDHENMFWYRQDPGLGLRLIYFSYDVKMKEKGDIPEGYSVSREKKERFSLILESASTNQTSMYLCASSLYRVEEKLFFGSGTQLSVL.

The table lists this clonotype with a few counts. This sequence joins TRBV7-3 and TRBJ2-1; 8 nucleotides line up with TRBD2. With 5 bases clipped from V and 8 bases from J, the junction kept 11 bases outside the gene matches. Looked up from germline, CDR1 is SGHTA and CDR2 is FQGTGA. The CDR3 has 15 residues. The DNA for the CDR3 is TGTGCCAGCAGCCCACCGGGGGGGGTGAGGGATGAGCAGTTCTTC. It codes for CASSPPGGVRDEQFF.

The chain joins TRBV6-1 to TRBJ1-6; D is possibly TRBD1 (6 bases). There are 16 residues in the CDR3. Trimming shortened V by 6 bases and J by 0 bases, and 12 bases separated the two germline ends. CDR1 and CDR2 from the germline V gene are MNHNS and SASEGT. CDR3 nucleotide sequence: TGTGCCAGCAGCCAGGACAGCTCCTCCTATAATTCACCCCTCCACTTT. Its translation: CASSQDSSSYNSPLHF.

This clonotype was seen a handful of times. V is TRBV29-1 and J is TRBJ2-5; 10 bases map to TRBD2. Germline CDR1 and CDR2: SQVTM and ANQGSEA. V was clipped by 1 base and J by 9 bases; unmatched bases: 5. The length of the CDR3 is 13 residues. The CDR3 loop is CSVEGTSGVAQYF. The CDR3 DNA sequence: TGCAGCGTTGAAGGGACTAGCGGCGTTGCCCAGTACTTC.

This clonotype was detected a few times. V and J are TRBV7-4 and TRBJ2-7, with TRBD1 matching 10 bases. CDR3 length: 19 amino acids. The V gene's germline CDR1 is SGHVT and CDR2 SQSDAQ. Germline trimming cut 1 base from V and 3 bases from J; bases unmatched to any gene: 15. The CDR3 loop is CASSLEGQGFGGIIYEQYF. In nucleotides, the CDR3 is TGTGCCAGCAGCTTAGAGGGACAGGGGTTTGGCGGGATCATCTACGAGCAGTACTTC.

This chain joins TRBV28 and TRBJ1-5, with D maybe TRBD1 (6 bases). The V gene's germline CDR1 is MDHEN and CDR2 SYDVKM. The CDR3 contains 18 residues. V was clipped by 6 bases and J by 1 base, with 22 bases between them. The CDR3 DNA follows: TGTGCCAGCAGGGGTACAGGGTCTCCCCGCTCCAGCAATCAGCCCCAGCATTTT. As protein: CASRGTGSPRSSNQPQHF.

The V gene is TRBV28, the J gene TRBJ2-6; D not resolved. V lost 6 bases, J lost 2 bases, and 5 bases lay in between. Looked up from germline, CDR1 is MDHEN and CDR2 is SYDVKM. The CDR3 has 13 residues. The CDR3 nucleotides are TGTGCCAGCAGGAAACCTGGGGCCAACGTCCTGACTTTC. Its protein is CASRKPGANVLTF.

This clonotype was found a few times. The junction departs from the called germline gene at one end, perhaps through a read error. The J gene is TRBJ2-1, the V gene TRBV5-1; 9 bases agree with TRBD1. The CDR3 has 12 residues. Germline CDR1 reads SGHRS; CDR2 reads YFSETQ. CDR3 coding DNA: TGCGCCAGCAGTTTGGAGGGGGGACAGGGGTTCTTC. It codes for CASSLEGGQGFF.